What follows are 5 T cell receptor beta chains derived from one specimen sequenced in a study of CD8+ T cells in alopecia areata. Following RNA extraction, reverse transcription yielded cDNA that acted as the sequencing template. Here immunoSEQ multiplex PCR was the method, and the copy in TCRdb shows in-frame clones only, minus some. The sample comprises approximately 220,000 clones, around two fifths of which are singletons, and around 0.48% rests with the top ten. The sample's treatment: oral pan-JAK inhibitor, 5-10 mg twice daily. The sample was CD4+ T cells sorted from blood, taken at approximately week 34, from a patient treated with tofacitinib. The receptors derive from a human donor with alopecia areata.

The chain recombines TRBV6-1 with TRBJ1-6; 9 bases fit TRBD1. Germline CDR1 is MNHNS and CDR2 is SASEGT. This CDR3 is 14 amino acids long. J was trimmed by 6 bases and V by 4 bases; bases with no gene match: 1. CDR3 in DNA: TGTGCCAGCAGTGGGGGACAGGGTAATTCACCCCTCCACTTT. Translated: CASSGGQGNSPLHF.

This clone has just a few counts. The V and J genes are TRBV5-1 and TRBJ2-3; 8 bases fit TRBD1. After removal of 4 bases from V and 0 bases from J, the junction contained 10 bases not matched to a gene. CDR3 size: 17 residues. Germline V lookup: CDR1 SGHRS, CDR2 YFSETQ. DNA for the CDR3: TGCGCCAGCAGCATATCCCTCCGGGACAGGAGCACAGATACGCAGTATTTT. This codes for CASSISLRDRSTDTQYF.

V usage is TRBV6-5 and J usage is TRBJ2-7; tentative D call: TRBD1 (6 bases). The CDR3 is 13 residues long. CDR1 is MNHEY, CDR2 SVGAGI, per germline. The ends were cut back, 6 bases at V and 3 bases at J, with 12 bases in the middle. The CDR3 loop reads CASRSAGDYEQYF. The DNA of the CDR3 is TGTGCCAGCAGGTCGGCAGGGGACTACGAGCAGTACTTC.

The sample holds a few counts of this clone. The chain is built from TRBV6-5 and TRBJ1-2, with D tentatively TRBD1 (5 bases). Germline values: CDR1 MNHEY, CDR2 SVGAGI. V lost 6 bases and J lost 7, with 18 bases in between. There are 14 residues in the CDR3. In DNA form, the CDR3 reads TGTGCCAGCAGACCCGGACAAATTAGGAGTGGCTACACCTTC. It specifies CASRPGQIRSGYTF.

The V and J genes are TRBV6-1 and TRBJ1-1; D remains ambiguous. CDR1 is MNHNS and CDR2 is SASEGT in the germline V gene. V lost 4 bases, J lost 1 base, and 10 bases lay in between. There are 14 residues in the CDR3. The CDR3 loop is CASSARYENTEAFF. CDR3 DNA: TGTGCCAGCAGTGCTCGGTACGAGAACACTGAAGCTTTCTTT.